This is a list of T cell receptor beta chains from one sample in a study of beta chain features in type 1 diabetes. Assay used: immunoSEQ multiplex PCR; TCRdb lists only in-frame clones, some missing. The sample yields 680,000 or so clones, about 16% seen once. Sequencing was done on a sample of naive CD4+ T cells from blood. The origin of the receptors is a man between 18 and 35 years old in good health. The CDR3 runs from the conserved cysteine through the conserved F or W. Fields, in order: CDR3 DNA, CDR3 protein, V gene, J gene, D gene, clone size. A D gene is named only where the DNA matches it firmly. Clone size is not always given. Where it is, it says once, few, many or a class for expanded clones.

CDR3 DNA: TGTGCCAGCAGTCTCTTCCCCGCCCTCCGGGGTTTTAGTAACATTCAGTACTTC; CDR3 protein: CASSLFPALRGFSNIQYF; V gene: TRBV27; J gene: TRBJ2-4; D gene: NA; clone size: NA
CDR3 DNA: TGTGCCAGCAGCCCCACAGGGGGCCGGGACTATGGCTACACCTTC; CDR3 protein: CASSPTGGRDYGYTF; V gene: TRBV7-9; J gene: TRBJ1-2; D gene: TRBD1; clone size: few
CDR3 DNA: TGTGCCAGCAGTTCGGGGGGGCCAGGGGCCAACGTCCTGACTTTC; CDR3 protein: CASSSGGPGANVLTF; V gene: TRBV28; J gene: TRBJ2-6; D gene: TRBD2; clone size: few
CDR3 DNA: TGCGCCAGCAGGAAAACTAGCGGGGGACCACACACCGGGGAGCTGTTTTTT; CDR3 protein: CASRKTSGGPHTGELFF; V gene: TRBV5-1; J gene: TRBJ2-2; D gene: TRBD2; clone size: few
CDR3 DNA: TGTGCCAGCAGCCCGACTCTCCAAAACATTCAGTACTTC; CDR3 protein: CASSPTLQNIQYF; V gene: TRBV14; J gene: TRBJ2-4; D gene: NA; clone size: NA
CDR3 DNA: TGTGCCAGCAGCCCCAGGGGGTATATTTCGAACACCGGGGAGCTGTTTTTT; CDR3 protein: CASSPRGYISNTGELFF; V gene: TRBV7-2; J gene: TRBJ2-2; D gene: TRBD1; clone size: few
CDR3 DNA: TGTGCCAGCAGAACGCCCACAGATACGCAGTATTTT; CDR3 protein: CASRTPTDTQYF; V gene: TRBV6-5; J gene: TRBJ2-3; D gene: NA; clone size: few
CDR3 DNA: TGTGCCAGTAACAGACTAGCCGACTACAATGAGCAGTTCTTC; CDR3 protein: CASNRLADYNEQFF; V gene: TRBV7-9; J gene: TRBJ2-1; D gene: TRBD2; clone size: NA
CDR3 DNA: TGTGCCAGCAGCGTAACGGGGAGAGGAAGTCAGCCCCAGCATTTT; CDR3 protein: CASSVTGRGSQPQHF; V gene: TRBV6-5; J gene: TRBJ1-5; D gene: NA; clone size: NA
CDR3 DNA: TGCAGTGCTAGTCTCGGTCAGCCCCAGCATTTT; CDR3 protein: CSASLGQPQHF; V gene: TRBV20-1; J gene: TRBJ1-5; D gene: NA; clone size: NA
CDR3 DNA: TGTGCCAGCAGCTTATTAAAGGGCTCCTACGAGCAGTACTTC; CDR3 protein: CASSLLKGSYEQYF; V gene: TRBV7-2; J gene: TRBJ2-7; D gene: NA; clone size: NA
CDR3 DNA: TGCGCCAGCAGCCAAGAGGCACCAAATGAGCAGTTCTTC; CDR3 protein: CASSQEAPNEQFF; V gene: TRBV4-3; J gene: TRBJ2-1; D gene: NA; clone size: NA
CDR3 DNA: TGTGCCAGCAGACTAGGGGCCAATGAGCAGTTCTTC; CDR3 protein: CASRLGANEQFF; V gene: TRBV28; J gene: TRBJ2-1; D gene: NA; clone size: NA
CDR3 DNA: TGTGCCAGCTCGACCCGCCCGGGACAGGGTAGTCAGCCCCAGCATTTT; CDR3 protein: CASSTRPGQGSQPQHF; V gene: TRBV18; J gene: TRBJ1-5; D gene: TRBD1; clone size: few
CDR3 DNA: TGCGCCAGCAGTCGGGGTGATAGCGGGACGACCTACGAGCAGTACTTC; CDR3 protein: CASSRGDSGTTYEQYF; V gene: TRBV5-1; J gene: TRBJ2-7; D gene: TRBD2; clone size: NA
CDR3 DNA: TGTGCCAGCAGGAGGACAGGAGCTCAAGAGACCCAGTACTTC; CDR3 protein: CASRRTGAQETQYF; V gene: TRBV25-1; J gene: TRBJ2-5; D gene: TRBD1; clone size: NA
CDR3 DNA: TGTGCCAGCAGCTTATGGGGAAATAATCAGCCCCAGCATTTT; CDR3 protein: CASSLWGNNQPQHF; V gene: TRBV7-2; J gene: TRBJ1-5; D gene: NA; clone size: few
CDR3 DNA: TGTGCCAGCAGCTTAGAGAGAAACTATGGCTACACCTTC; CDR3 protein: CASSLERNYGYTF; V gene: TRBV7-2; J gene: TRBJ1-2; D gene: NA; clone size: few
CDR3 DNA: TGTGCCAGCAGCTTAATGGATAGCGGGGGCCGGAGGGAGGTGGATACGCAGTATTTT; CDR3 protein: CASSLMDSGGRREVDTQYF; V gene: TRBV7-3; J gene: TRBJ2-3; D gene: TRBD2; clone size: NA
CDR3 DNA: TGTGCCAGCAGTTCACCCTCCGGGACTTCCTCGGATACGCAGTATTTT; CDR3 protein: CASSSPSGTSSDTQYF; V gene: TRBV27; J gene: TRBJ2-3; D gene: NA; clone size: NA
CDR3 DNA: TGCGCCAGCAGCTTGGCCGCAGGGTCCACCGGGGAGCTGTTTTTT; CDR3 protein: CASSLAAGSTGELFF; V gene: TRBV5-1; J gene: TRBJ2-2; D gene: NA; clone size: few
CDR3 DNA: TGTGCCACCAGCAGAGATAAGGGCAATCAGCCCCAGCATTTT; CDR3 protein: CATSRDKGNQPQHF; V gene: TRBV15; J gene: TRBJ1-5; D gene: NA; clone size: NA
CDR3 DNA: TGTGCCAGCAGTTTACGGGGGACTGAAGCTTTCTTT; CDR3 protein: CASSLRGTEAFF; V gene: TRBV28; J gene: TRBJ1-1; D gene: NA; clone size: NA
CDR3 DNA: TGCGCCAGCAGCTCCGGGACTAGCGGATGGGGTTTAGAGACCCAGTACTTC; CDR3 protein: CASSSGTSGWGLETQYF; V gene: TRBV5-1; J gene: TRBJ2-5; D gene: TRBD2; clone size: few
CDR3 DNA: TGCGCCAGCAGTATCGGACGGGACAGGGAGCTGTTTTTT; CDR3 protein: CASSIGRDRELFF; V gene: TRBV5-1; J gene: TRBJ2-2; D gene: NA; clone size: NA
CDR3 DNA: TGTGCCAGCAGTACACCGGGACAGGGGGCCAACGAGCAGTACTTC; CDR3 protein: CASSTPGQGANEQYF; V gene: TRBV25-1; J gene: TRBJ2-7; D gene: TRBD1; clone size: NA
CDR3 DNA: TGTGCCAGCTCACCGCCGGGACAGCAGTTCTTC; CDR3 protein: CASSPPGQQFF; V gene: TRBV18; J gene: TRBJ2-1; D gene: NA; clone size: NA
CDR3 DNA: TGTGCCACCAGACCGATCTCCAGGGGGCATTCGACCGGGGAGCTGTTTTTT; CDR3 protein: CATRPISRGHSTGELFF; V gene: TRBV15; J gene: TRBJ2-2; D gene: TRBD1; clone size: NA
CDR3 DNA: TGTGCCAGCAAGACAGTATTCTACGAGCAGTACTTC; CDR3 protein: CASKTVFYEQYF; V gene: TRBV6-1; J gene: TRBJ2-7; D gene: NA; clone size: few
CDR3 DNA: TGTGCCAGCAGCTTAATCGTGCCGCGGGATGGCTACACCTTC; CDR3 protein: CASSLIVPRDGYTF; V gene: TRBV7-2; J gene: TRBJ1-2; D gene: NA; clone size: few
CDR3 DNA: TGTGCCAGCAGTGAAGCCGGGACTAGGAATGAGCAGTTCTTC; CDR3 protein: CASSEAGTRNEQFF; V gene: TRBV6-1; J gene: TRBJ2-1; D gene: TRBD2; clone size: NA
CDR3 DNA: TGTGCCAGCAGCTTAGCGGGGGTGGGCGAGCAGTACTTC; CDR3 protein: CASSLAGVGEQYF; V gene: TRBV7-2; J gene: TRBJ2-7; D gene: NA; clone size: NA
CDR3 DNA: TGTGCCAGCAGCCTCGATGGACAGGGGGTATTTGGCTACACCTTC; CDR3 protein: CASSLDGQGVFGYTF; V gene: TRBV4-2; J gene: TRBJ1-2; D gene: TRBD1; clone size: NA
CDR3 DNA: TGCAGCGTTGTGGGCGGGTATCTCTATGGCTACACCTTC; CDR3 protein: CSVVGGYLYGYTF; V gene: TRBV29-1; J gene: TRBJ1-2; D gene: NA; clone size: few
CDR3 DNA: TGTGCCAGCAGTGTGATGATGCAGGGGCCGGCCGGGACTAGATACTCCAATGAGCAGTTCTTC; CDR3 protein: CASSVMMQGPAGTRYSNEQFF; V gene: TRBV2; J gene: TRBJ2-1; D gene: TRBD2; clone size: NA
CDR3 DNA: TGTGCCAGCAGCTTAGGTCCTGGTTTAGTCAATCAGCCCCAGCATTTT; CDR3 protein: CASSLGPGLVNQPQHF; V gene: TRBV7-2; J gene: TRBJ1-5; D gene: NA; clone size: few
CDR3 DNA: TGTGCCAGCTCACCATCAGGTGGGCCCGGGGAGCTGTTTTTT; CDR3 protein: CASSPSGGPGELFF; V gene: TRBV18; J gene: TRBJ2-2; D gene: NA; clone size: few
CDR3 DNA: TGTGCCAGCAGCGGGAGGCCAGGGACAATAAGACTAGGAAACACCATATATTTT; CDR3 protein: CASSGRPGTIRLGNTIYF; V gene: TRBV9; J gene: TRBJ1-3; D gene: NA; clone size: NA
CDR3 DNA: TGTGCCAGCAGCCCCCAGGGGAGCTCTGGGGCCAACGTCCTGACTTTC; CDR3 protein: CASSPQGSSGANVLTF; V gene: TRBV7-3; J gene: TRBJ2-6; D gene: NA; clone size: NA
CDR3 DNA: TGTGCCAGCAGCTCGCGGGGGTCTAGCGGCTACGAGCAGTACTTC; CDR3 protein: CASSSRGSSGYEQYF; V gene: TRBV4-2; J gene: TRBJ2-7; D gene: TRBD2; clone size: few
CDR3 DNA: TGTGCCAGCACACGGGACAGGGGGCAGGAGACCCAGTACTTC; CDR3 protein: CASTRDRGQETQYF; V gene: TRBV7-9; J gene: TRBJ2-5; D gene: TRBD1; clone size: few
CDR3 DNA: TGTGCCAGCAGTTACAGCGGGTACTCCTACAATGAGCAGTTCTTC; CDR3 protein: CASSYSGYSYNEQFF; V gene: TRBV28; J gene: TRBJ2-1; D gene: NA; clone size: few
CDR3 DNA: TGTGCCAGCAGCGCCGGACAGGGGTCCTCTGGAAACACCATATATTTT; CDR3 protein: CASSAGQGSSGNTIYF; V gene: TRBV9; J gene: TRBJ1-3; D gene: TRBD1; clone size: few
CDR3 DNA: TGTGCCAGCAGCTTCCTGACAGCTATGAACACTGAAGCTTTCTTT; CDR3 protein: CASSFLTAMNTEAFF; V gene: TRBV7-9; J gene: TRBJ1-1; D gene: NA; clone size: few
CDR3 DNA: TGCGCCAGCAGCTTGCTTCAATCCTACGAGCAGTACTTC; CDR3 protein: CASSLLQSYEQYF; V gene: TRBV5-1; J gene: TRBJ2-7; D gene: NA; clone size: NA
CDR3 DNA: TGTGCCAACACCACCTGGAGTCTCTATTTCACAGATACGCAGTATTTT; CDR3 protein: CANTTWSLYFTDTQYF; V gene: TRBV9; J gene: TRBJ2-3; D gene: NA; clone size: NA
CDR3 DNA: TGTGCCAGCTCACCGTCCGGTAATAGCAATCAGCCCCAGCATTTT; CDR3 protein: CASSPSGNSNQPQHF; V gene: TRBV18; J gene: TRBJ1-5; D gene: NA; clone size: few
CDR3 DNA: TGTGCCAGCACCGTGGACAGGGTAAATTCACCCCTCCACTTT; CDR3 protein: CASTVDRVNSPLHF; V gene: TRBV7-2; J gene: TRBJ1-6; D gene: TRBD1; clone size: few
CDR3 DNA: TGTGCCAGCAGCTTAACTAGCGGGACGGGGGAGACCCAGTACTTC; CDR3 protein: CASSLTSGTGETQYF; V gene: TRBV7-3; J gene: TRBJ2-5; D gene: TRBD2; clone size: NA
CDR3 DNA: TGTGCCAGCAGCTTAGGATTTACGAGAGGGGCAAATTCACCCCTCCACTTT; CDR3 protein: CASSLGFTRGANSPLHF; V gene: TRBV7-2; J gene: TRBJ1-6; D gene: NA; clone size: NA
CDR3 DNA: TGTGCCATCCATGGGACAGAAGGGACCCAGTACTTC; CDR3 protein: CAIHGTEGTQYF; V gene: TRBV28; J gene: TRBJ2-5; D gene: TRBD1; clone size: few
CDR3 DNA: TGTGCCAGCAGAAAGACAGGGGGAACAGATACGCAGTATTTT; CDR3 protein: CASRKTGGTDTQYF; V gene: TRBV9; J gene: TRBJ2-3; D gene: TRBD1; clone size: few
CDR3 DNA: TGTGCCATCGCCGGGACAGGGGGCTCCTACGAGCAGTACTTC; CDR3 protein: CAIAGTGGSYEQYF; V gene: TRBV10-3; J gene: TRBJ2-7; D gene: TRBD1; clone size: NA